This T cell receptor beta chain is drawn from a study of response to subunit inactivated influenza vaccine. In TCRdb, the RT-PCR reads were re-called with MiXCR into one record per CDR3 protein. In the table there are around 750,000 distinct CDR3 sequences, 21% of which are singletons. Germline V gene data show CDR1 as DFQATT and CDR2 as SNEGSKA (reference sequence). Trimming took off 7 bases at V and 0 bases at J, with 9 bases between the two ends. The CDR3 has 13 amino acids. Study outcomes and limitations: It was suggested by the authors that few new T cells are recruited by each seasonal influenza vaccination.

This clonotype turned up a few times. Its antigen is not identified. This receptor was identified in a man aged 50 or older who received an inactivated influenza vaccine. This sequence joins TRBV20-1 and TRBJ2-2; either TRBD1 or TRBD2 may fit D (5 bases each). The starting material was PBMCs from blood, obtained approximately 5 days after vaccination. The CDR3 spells CSGGTANTGELFF. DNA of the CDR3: TGCAGTGGTGGGACGGCGAACACCGGGGAGCTGTTTTTT.